Listed here is a single TCR beta chain. There is no known antigen for this receptor. Qualities for individual bases were not recorded, and no much larger clone is one base off. Whole blood was collected in K2EDTA tubes by collaborating institutions according to the institutions' own protocols. For TCRbeta analysis, collaborators shipped samples as frozen whole blood, isolated PBMCs, or DNA extracted from either of those sample types. This entry comes from a study of blood T cell repertoires in COVID-19 (dated by TCRdb to the early 2020s). Regarding the study in general: Samples from collaborators originated in the United States, Italy and Spain and spanned both the acute and convalescent phases of COVID-19. The prospective study material was composed of cDNA or gDNA derived from T cells, B-cell-depleted T cells, or PBMCs. Subjects who had been exposed to COVID-19, were actively infected with it, or had recovered from it provided the deeply sampled blood TCRbeta repertoires that made up the dataset. The repertoires were released in a freely available public database meant as a resource for research on the immune response to SARS-CoV-2. Samples came from the ongoing ImmuneRACE study (first 160 participants) plus 1,254 subjects from 6 global collaborators. The sample metadata nearly always contained a de-identified subject ID, COVID-19 status, age in years and sex. Where available, HLA class I and class II types were taken from metadata supplied by the sample provider and were not determined by assay-based typing.

General findings and caveats noted by the study authors: How much clinical and demographic metadata was included differed by source and by participant, and the metadata was provided uncurated.

The immunoSEQ Assay, a bias-controlled multiplex PCR, was used to amplify TCRbeta CDR3 regions from genomic DNA. In the original analysis: Nucleated cell counts per sample were estimated from amplification of reference gene primers within the assay. To quantify the absolute abundance of each unique TCRbeta CDR3 rearrangement, sequence reads were collapsed and filtered. For each sample, productive Simpson clonality was calculated as the square root of Simpson's diversity index over productive rearrangements. TCRdb's version of the immuneACCESS table is confined to in-frame rearrangements and falls short of the full clone set. An unresolved V gene accounts for under half of the shortfall where checked; the remainder is of unknown origin. Clone size and V and J calls were adopted from that table, with D and trimming inferred from the DNA. For this sample there are approximately 190,000 clones; 84% appear just once. Of the sample, approximately 5.1% is held by the ten largest clones.

The germline V gene (reference sequence) sets CDR1 to SEHNR and CDR2 to FQNEAQ. The CDR3 measures 15 amino acids from cysteine to phenylalanine. Only the CDR3 part of the read is kept: 45 bases, read in frame from the first base. Germline trimming: 5 bases from V, 4 bases from J; junction bases outside gene matches: 4. The sequence was obtained from a woman in her sixties or seventies with active or convalescent COVID-19. The chain was built from TRBV7-9 and TRBJ2-7; 14 bases in the junction line up with TRBD2. The sequenced material came from peripheral blood. The nucleotide sequence is given as TGTGCCAGCAGCCCCCGGACTAGCGGGAGGTACGAGCAGTACTTC. Translated, this gives CASSPRTSGRYEQYF. The reference TRBV7-9 and TRBJ2-7 proteins fill in what lies around the CDR3, so the full variable domain reads DTGVSQNPRHKITKRGQNVTFRCDPISEHNRLYWYRQTLGQGPEFLTYFQNEAQLEKSRLLSDRFSAERPKGSFSTLEIQRTEQGDSAMYLCASSPRTSGRYEQYFGPGTRLTVT.